Listed here are 12 T cell receptor beta chains from one sample, sequenced in a study of post-analysis software for immune sequencing data. Their cognate antigens are unknown. Findings of the study overall: TRBV5-6, TRBV5-1 and TRBV20-1 belonged to a set of about five TRBV segments that were more frequent in patients than controls.

Unique molecular identifiers were present in the TCR beta cDNA libraries. Each CDR3 protein gets one entry after TCRdb re-called the PCR reads with MiXCR. The sample consists of some 800,000 distinct CDR3 sequences, more than 45% of them appearing once. The specimen was blood. The receptors were gathered from a girl aged 10 to 17 with multiple sclerosis.

The chain is built from TRBV27 and TRBJ2-7; 7 positions agree with TRBD1. Trimming took 5 bases from V and 1 from J; bases not matched to a gene: 5. The CDR3 spans 14 residues. Per germline, CDR1 MNHEY and CDR2 SMNVEV (reference sequence). CDR3 region: CASSTGARSYEQYF. In DNA form, the CDR3 reads TGTGCCAGCAGTACAGGGGCCCGGTCCTACGAGCAGTACTTC.

As concerns this clonotype: The junction differs from germline at one of its ends, possibly a read error. This chain connects TRBV15 to TRBJ2-5; TRBD1 might be the D (5 bases). The J call is in doubt because the DNA end fits TRBJ2-7 better. This CDR3 contains 16 residues. CDR1 is LNHNV, CDR2 YYDKDF, per germline (reference sequence). CDR3 DNA sequence: TGTGTCACCAGCAGAGTTCTAGGGGTGGTTTTCTACGAGCAGTACTTC. Residues: CVTSRVLGVVFYEQYF.

The chain recombines TRBV7-9 with TRBJ2-7, with 10 bases aligning to TRBD2. The V segment lost 5 bases and the J segment 6 bases; nucleotides outside the gene matches: 10. This CDR3 has 15 residues. Germline lookup yields CDR1 SEHNR and CDR2 FQNEAQ (reference sequence). In nucleotides, the CDR3 is TGTGCCAGCAGCCACCCTTCTAGCGGGAGATCCGAGCAGTACTTC. The encoded protein is CASSHPSSGRSEQYF.

In its sample, this clonotype was seen a few times. This chain connects TRBV5-6 to TRBJ2-3; 15 bases agree with TRBD2. V lost 4 bases and J lost 4; bases outside the gene matches: 7. The CDR3 spans 17 residues. The V gene's germline CDR1 is SGHDT and CDR2 YYEEEE. CDR3: CASSPGLAGGLSDTQYF. The DNA for the CDR3 is TGTGCCAGCAGCCCGGGACTAGCGGGAGGTTTGTCAGATACGCAGTATTTT.

This clonotype turned up a few times. A much bigger clone sits one base away, suggesting this may be a read error. The chain links TRBV6-4 to TRBJ2-3; TRBD2 agrees at 10 bases. The CDR3 spans 16 residues. V shed 3 bases, J shed 6 bases, and the junction held 9 bases outside the gene matches. CDR1 is MRHNA, CDR2 SNTAGT, per germline. The chain's CDR3 is CASSEGRAGGPDTQYF. The CDR3 bases are TGTGCCAGCAGTGAGGGACGAGCGGGAGGGCCGGATACGCAGTATTTT.

This chain connects TRBV24-1 to TRBJ2-7; D may be TRBD1 (6 bases). This CDR3 region has 14 residues. Germline V CDR1 and CDR2: KGHDR, SFDVKD. Trimming took off 4 bases at V and 3 bases at J, with 12 bases between the two ends. CDR3 sequence reads: CATSDSQDSYEQYF. The CDR3 coding sequence is TGTGCCACCAGTGACTCACAGGACAGCTACGAGCAGTACTTC.

V gene TRBV20-1 combines with J gene TRBJ2-3; 11 nucleotides agree with TRBD2. Trimming took 5 bases from V and 2 from J; bases not matched to a gene: 3. The CDR3 is 14 amino acids. Germline V lookup: CDR1 DFQATT, CDR2 SNEGSKA (reference sequence). This CDR3 reads CSAETSGNTDTQYF. In DNA, the CDR3 is TGCAGTGCTGAGACTAGCGGGAACACAGATACGCAGTATTTT.

The chain joins TRBV20-1 to TRBJ2-7; D possibly uses TRBD1 or TRBD2 (5 bases each). Germline V CDR1 and CDR2: DFQATT, SNEGSKA (reference sequence). V was clipped by 0 bases and J by 3 bases, with 18 bases between them. This CDR3 has 16 amino acids. The chain's CDR3 is CSARDGLRDPLYEQYF. DNA for the CDR3: TGCAGTGCTAGAGACGGACTCAGGGACCCCCTCTACGAGCAGTACTTC.

This clonotype was counted between two and nine times. This chain links TRBV6-5 with TRBJ2-3; D possibly corresponds to TRBD2 (6 bases). V was shortened by 6 bases and J by 1 base, with 11 bases between the two germline ends. The length of the CDR3 is 14 residues. Germline CDR1 reads MNHEY; CDR2 reads SVGAGI. The CDR3 region has the DNA TGTGCCAGCAGGGCCTCGGGAGGCACAGATACGCAGTATTTT. Residues: CASRASGGTDTQYF.

This chain connects TRBV20-1 to TRBJ1-6; 7 nucleotides agree with TRBD1. Per germline, CDR1 DFQATT and CDR2 SNEGSKA (reference sequence). The CDR3 covers 15 residues. V lost 4 bases, J lost 2 bases, and 5 bases stayed unmatched. The CDR3: CSANRDSAYNSPLHF. For the CDR3, the DNA is TGCAGTGCTAACCGGGACAGTGCCTATAATTCACCCCTCCACTTT.

This clonotype was detected only a few times. The V call is TRBV4-1, the J call TRBJ2-3; D is possibly TRBD1 (6 bases). With 0 bases removed from V and 8 bases from J, the gap between germline ends came to 12 bases. The CDR3 loop spans 14 amino acids. Germline CDR1 is MGHRA and CDR2 is YSYEKL. Here the CDR3 reads CASSQERGSPTQYF. Here the CDR3 DNA reads TGCGCCAGCAGCCAAGAGAGGGGGAGTCCTACGCAGTATTTT.

The chain recombines TRBV5-1 with TRBJ1-1, with 11 bases identical to TRBD1. J gave up 5 bases and V 3 bases, and 9 bases lay outside the gene matches. Germline CDR1 reads SGHRS; CDR2 reads YFSETQ. This CDR3 spans 16 amino acids. In DNA form, the CDR3 reads TGCGCCAGCAGCTGGACCGGGACAGGGGGAAGGACTGAAGCTTTCTTT. The encoded protein is CASSWTGTGGRTEAFF.